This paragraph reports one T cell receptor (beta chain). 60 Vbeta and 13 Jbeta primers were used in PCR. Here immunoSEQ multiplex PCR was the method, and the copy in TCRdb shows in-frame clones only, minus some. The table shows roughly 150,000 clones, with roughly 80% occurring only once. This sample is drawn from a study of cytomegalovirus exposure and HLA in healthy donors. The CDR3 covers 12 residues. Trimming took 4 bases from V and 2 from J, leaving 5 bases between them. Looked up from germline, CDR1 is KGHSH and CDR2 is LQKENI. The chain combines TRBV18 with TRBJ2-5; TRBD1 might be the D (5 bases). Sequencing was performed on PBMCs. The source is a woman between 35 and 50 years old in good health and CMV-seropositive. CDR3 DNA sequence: TGTGCCAGCTCACGACAGCAAGAGACCCAGTACTTC. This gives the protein CASSRQQETQYF.